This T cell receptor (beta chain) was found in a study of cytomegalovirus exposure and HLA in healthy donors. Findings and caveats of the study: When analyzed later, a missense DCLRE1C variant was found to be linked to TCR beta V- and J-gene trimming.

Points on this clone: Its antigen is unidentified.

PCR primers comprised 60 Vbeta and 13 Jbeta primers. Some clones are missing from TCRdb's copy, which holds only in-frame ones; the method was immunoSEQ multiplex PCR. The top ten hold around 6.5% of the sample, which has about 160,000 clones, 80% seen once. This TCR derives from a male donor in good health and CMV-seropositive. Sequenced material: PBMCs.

The chain's CDR3 is CASSRQAINSYEQYF. The CDR3 DNA reads as TGTGCCAGCAGTAGGCAGGCTATAAACTCCTACGAGCAGTACTTC. The chain uses TRBV28 and TRBJ2-5; D gene unclear. The DNA end is a closer match to TRBJ2-7, so the J assignment may be wrong. Germline lookup yields CDR1 MDHEN and CDR2 SYDVKM. The CDR3 totals 15 residues.